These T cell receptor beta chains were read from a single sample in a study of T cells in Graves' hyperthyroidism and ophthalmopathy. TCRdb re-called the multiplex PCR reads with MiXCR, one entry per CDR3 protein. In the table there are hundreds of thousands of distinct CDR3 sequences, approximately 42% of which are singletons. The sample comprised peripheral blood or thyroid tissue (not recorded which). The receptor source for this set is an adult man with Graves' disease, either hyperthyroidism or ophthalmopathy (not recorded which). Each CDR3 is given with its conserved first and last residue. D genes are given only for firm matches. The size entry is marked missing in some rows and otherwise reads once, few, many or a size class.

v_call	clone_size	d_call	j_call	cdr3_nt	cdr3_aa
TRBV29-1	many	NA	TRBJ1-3	TGCAGCGTGGAACGGCTTCGGTCTGGAAACACCATATATTTT	CSVERLRSGNTIYF
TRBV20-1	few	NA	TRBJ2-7	TGCAGTGCTGCTCAGGGACGGGTGGCCTACGAGCAGTACTTC	CSAAQGRVAYEQYF
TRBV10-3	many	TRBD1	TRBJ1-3	TGTGCCATCAGTGAGGGGACAGGGGCTGGAAACACCATATATTTT	CAISEGTGAGNTIYF
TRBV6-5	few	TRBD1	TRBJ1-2	TGTGCCAGCAGCAGACAGGGGGCAGGTGGCTACACCTTC	CASSRQGAGGYTF
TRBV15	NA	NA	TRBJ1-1	TGTGCCACCAGCAGCTTAGGGCCAATGAACACTGAAGCTTTCTTT	CATSSLGPMNTEAFF
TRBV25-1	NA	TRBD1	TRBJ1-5	TGTGCCAGCACGGGACAGATAAATCAGCCCCAGCATTTT	CASTGQINQPQHF
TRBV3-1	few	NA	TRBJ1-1	TGTGCCAGCAGCCAACCCGGGAACGCGGCTTTCTTT	CASSQPGNAAFF
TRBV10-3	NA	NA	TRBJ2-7	TGTGCCAGCAGTGCCCTCGGGTTGAACGAGCAGTACTTC	CASSALGLNEQYF
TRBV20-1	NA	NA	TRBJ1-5	TGCAGTGCTAGAGTAGGTGAAGGGGTAAATCAGCCCCAGCATTTT	CSARVGEGVNQPQHF
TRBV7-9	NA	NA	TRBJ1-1	TGTGCCAGCAACTCCATGGGCGGAGATGAAGCTTTCTTT	CASNSMGGDEAFF
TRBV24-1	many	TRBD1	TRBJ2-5	TGTGCCACCAGTGACCCCTGGGGACAGGGAAAAGGCCGAGAGACCCAGTACTTC	CATSDPWGQGKGRETQYF
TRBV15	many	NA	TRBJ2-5	TGTGCCACCAGAAGAGTGGGGAGAGGGAACCAAGAGACCCAGTACTTC	CATRRVGRGNQETQYF
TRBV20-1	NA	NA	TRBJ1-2	TGCAGTGCTAGGGGGCCCCCGGGGCTTATTGATGGCTACACCTTC	CSARGPPGLIDGYTF
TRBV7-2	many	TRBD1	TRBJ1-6	TGTGCCAGCAGAGACAGGGACTCCCGATTTTCACCCCTCCACTTT	CASRDRDSRFSPLHF
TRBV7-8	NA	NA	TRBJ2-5	TGTGCCAGCAGCTCCGGCAGGGGGGCCCAAGAGACCCAGTACTTC	CASSSGRGAQETQYF